The 5 T cell receptor beta chains below were found in one sample sequenced in a study of T-cell memory formation after mild COVID-19. One entry per CDR3 protein results from TCRdb running MiXCR on the 5' RACE reads. The sample lists some 490,000 distinct CDR3 sequences; approximately 18% were seen once. Sample: PBMCs or a T cell subset sorted from them (not recorded which). All receptors derive from an adult woman who had mild COVID-19 (a few samples of this study predate the infection). Cell type and time point are not known.

This clonotype has only a few counts. The chain's CDR3 is CASRRGLEVRTDTQYF. The CDR3 DNA sequence: TGTGCCAGCAGAAGAGGGCTCGAGGTCCGCACAGATACGCAGTATTTT. This sequence joins TRBV21-1 and TRBJ2-3. TRBV21-1 is flagged as a pseudogene. CDR3 size: 16 residues.

This chain joins TRBV12-3 or TRBV12-4 and TRBJ2-2, with 7 bases aligning to TRBD1. The CDR3 covers 15 residues. J was trimmed by 4 bases and V by 5 bases; bases with no gene match: 7. CDR3: CASSPLTGLTGELFF. The CDR3 coding sequence is TGTGCCAGCAGTCCCCTGACAGGGCTCACCGGGGAGCTGTTTTTT.

There are many counts of this clonotype. The chain carries TRBV5-1 and TRBJ1-1, with D hard to call. Trimming took off 1 base at V and 2 bases at J, with 9 bases between the two ends. From germline, CDR1 is SGHRS and CDR2 YFSETQ. The CDR3 loop spans 14 amino acids. CDR3 sequence (DNA): TGCGCCAGCAGCTTGTTAACGGATAACACTGAAGCTTTCTTT. It translates to CASSLLTDNTEAFF.

This clonotype was found a few times. V is TRBV5-1 and J is TRBJ1-1, with D uncertain. The V gene lost 0 bases and the J gene lost 2 bases, with 14 bases spanning the gap. The CDR3 length is 16 residues. Germline V gene sequence: CDR1 SGHRS, CDR2 YFSETQ. CDR3 bases: TGCGCCAGCAGCTTGGCCGAGTTGAGGATAAACACTGAAGCTTTCTTT. Amino acid sequence: CASSLAELRINTEAFF. Looking up the rest from reference TRBV5-1 and TRBJ1-1 gives the full variable domain: KAGVTQTPRYLIKTRGQQVTLSCSPISGHRSVSWYQQTPGQGLQFLFEYFSETQRNKGNFPGRFSGRQFSNSRSEMNVSTLELGDSALYLCASSLAELRINTEAFFGQGTRLTVV.

In this sample, this clonotype turned up a few times. This chain uses TRBV29-1 with TRBJ2-3; 10 bases match TRBD2. The V gene's germline CDR1 is SQVTM and CDR2 ANQGSEA. Losses at the gene ends were 6 bases for V and 2 bases for J; bases not matched to a gene: 11. This CDR3 contains 16 residues. The CDR3 loop is CSVRPAGGSATDTQYF. CDR3 DNA sequence: TGCAGCGTGCGCCCAGCGGGGGGGTCAGCCACAGATACGCAGTATTTT.